This TCR beta chain was captured in a study of T cells in Graves' hyperthyroidism and ophthalmopathy. This clonotype was picked up many times. The antigen remains unidentified. The CDR3 length is 15 residues. Unmatched junction bases numbered 7, after V lost 3 bases and J lost 8 bases. Broader study findings: Most thyroid clonotypes expanded above 0.001 were also detected in blood.

Template material for amplifying TCR beta CDR3 regions consisted of RNA transcripts. RT-PCR in the first round (using the HTBI primer set) targeted the TCR CDR3. Using its own MiXCR run on the multiplex PCR reads, TCRdb lists one record per CDR3 protein. The sample lists roughly 260,000 distinct CDR3 sequences, about 15% seen once, with less than 15% in the top ten. The TCR was taken from a woman aged 40 to 55 with Graves' hyperthyroidism that later progressed to Graves' ophthalmopathy. The rearrangement joins TRBV12-3 or TRBV12-4 to TRBJ1-4, with 9 bases matching TRBD1. Sequenced: blood. For the CDR3, the DNA is TGTGCCAGCAGTTTTTTGGGGACAGGGAGAGAAAAACTGTTTTTT. It encodes CASSFLGTGREKLFF.